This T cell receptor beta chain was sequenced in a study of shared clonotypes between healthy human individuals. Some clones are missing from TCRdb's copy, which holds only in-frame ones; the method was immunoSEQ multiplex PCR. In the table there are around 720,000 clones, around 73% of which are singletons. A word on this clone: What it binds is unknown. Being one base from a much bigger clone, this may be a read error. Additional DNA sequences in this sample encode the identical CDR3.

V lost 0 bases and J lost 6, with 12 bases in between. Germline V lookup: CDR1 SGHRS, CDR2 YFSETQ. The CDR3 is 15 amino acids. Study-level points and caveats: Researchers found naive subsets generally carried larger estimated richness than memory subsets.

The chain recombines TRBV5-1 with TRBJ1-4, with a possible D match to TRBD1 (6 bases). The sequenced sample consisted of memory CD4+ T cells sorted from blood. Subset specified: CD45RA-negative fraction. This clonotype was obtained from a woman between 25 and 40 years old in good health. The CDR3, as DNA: TGCGCCAGCAGCTTGGAGGGCAGGGGTCATGAAAAACTGTTTTTT. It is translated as CASSLEGRGHEKLFF.